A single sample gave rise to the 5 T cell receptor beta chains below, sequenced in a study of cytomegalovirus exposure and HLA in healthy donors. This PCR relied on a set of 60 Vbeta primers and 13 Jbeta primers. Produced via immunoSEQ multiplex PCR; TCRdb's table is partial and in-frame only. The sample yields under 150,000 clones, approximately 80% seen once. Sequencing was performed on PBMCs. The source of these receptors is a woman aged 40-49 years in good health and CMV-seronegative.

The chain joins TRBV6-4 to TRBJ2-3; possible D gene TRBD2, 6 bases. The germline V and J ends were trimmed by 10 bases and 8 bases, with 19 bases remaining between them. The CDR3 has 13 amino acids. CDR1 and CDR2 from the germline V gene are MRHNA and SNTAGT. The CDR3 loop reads CATSPGDRGTQYF. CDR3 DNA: TGTGCCACCTCTCCGGGAGATCGCGGTACGCAGTATTTT.

CDR3 DNA sequence: TGTGCCAGTAGTATTCGGGGCTCTGGAAACACCATATATTTT. Protein sequence: CASSIRGSGNTIYF. This rearrangement joins TRBV19 to TRBJ1-3; D gene unclear. Per the germline V gene, CDR1 is LNHDA and CDR2 is SQIVND (reference sequence). The CDR3 is 14 residues long. The ends were cut back, 3 bases at V and 0 bases at J, with 6 bases in the middle.

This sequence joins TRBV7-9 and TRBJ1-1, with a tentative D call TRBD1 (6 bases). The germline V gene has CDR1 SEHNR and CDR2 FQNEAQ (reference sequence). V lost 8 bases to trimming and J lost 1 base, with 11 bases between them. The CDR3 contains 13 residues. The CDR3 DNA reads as TGTGCCAGCCGTCGGGGGGCGAACACTGAAGCTTTCTTT. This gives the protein CASRRGANTEAFF. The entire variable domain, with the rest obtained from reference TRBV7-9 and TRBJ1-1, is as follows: DTGVSQNPRHKITKRGQNVTFRCDPISEHNRLYWYRQTLGQGPEFLTYFQNEAQLEKSRLLSDRFSAERPKGSFSTLEIQRTEQGDSAMYLCASRRGANTEAFFGQGTRLTVV.

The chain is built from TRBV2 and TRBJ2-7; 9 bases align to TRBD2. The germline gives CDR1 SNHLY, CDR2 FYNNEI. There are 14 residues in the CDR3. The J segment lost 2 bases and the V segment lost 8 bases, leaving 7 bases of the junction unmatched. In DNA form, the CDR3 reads TGTGCCAGCGGCCCTAGCGGGGCCACCTACGAGCAGTACTTC. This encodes CASGPSGATYEQYF.

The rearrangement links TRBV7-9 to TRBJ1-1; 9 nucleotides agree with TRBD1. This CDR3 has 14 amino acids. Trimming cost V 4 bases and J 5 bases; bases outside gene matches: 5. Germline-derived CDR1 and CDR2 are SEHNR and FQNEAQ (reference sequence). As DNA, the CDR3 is TGTGCCAGCAGCTCTCCTGACAGGGGGACTGAAGCTTTCTTT. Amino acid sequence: CASSSPDRGTEAFF.